Shown below are 22 T cell receptor beta chains from a single sample sequenced in a study of blood T cell repertoires in COVID-19. Sequenced by immunoSEQ multiplex PCR; TCRdb stores in-frame clones only, minus some. Among roughly 190,000 clones listed, almost 85% were seen once. What was sequenced was peripheral blood. Receptors originate from a woman in her 70s with active or convalescent COVID-19.

In its sample, this clone was seen once. The chain carries TRBV9 and TRBJ2-3; 8 nucleotides line up with TRBD2. There are 17 residues in the CDR3. J lost 3 bases, V lost 3 bases, and 12 bases had no gene match. The V gene's germline CDR1 is SGDLS and CDR2 YYNGEE. The CDR3 loop is CASSAREGGRWTDTQYF. CDR3 sequence (DNA): TGTGCCAGCAGCGCCAGGGAAGGCGGGAGGTGGACAGATACGCAGTATTTT.

V is TRBV20-1 and J is TRBJ2-7; 10 nucleotides match TRBD2. The V and J ends lost 3 bases and 0 bases, in that order; junction bases with no gene match: 8. Germline lookup yields CDR1 DFQATT and CDR2 SNEGSKA (reference sequence). The CDR3 has 16 residues. Here the CDR3 DNA reads TGCAGTGCTAGTGTCCGGGCTAGCGGGAGCTCCTACGAGCAGTACTTC. Translated: CSASVRASGSSYEQYF.

The rearrangement joins TRBV5-1 to TRBJ2-3; 8 nucleotides align to TRBD2. Germline V gives CDR1 SGHRS, CDR2 YFSETQ. The V segment lost 9 bases and the J segment 4 bases; nucleotides outside the gene matches: 7. The CDR3 totals 13 residues. CDR3: CATSGGGSDTQYF. As DNA, the CDR3 is TGCGCCACAAGCGGGGGAGGGTCAGATACGCAGTATTTT. Full variable domain (remainder filled in from reference TRBV5-1 and TRBJ2-3): KAGVTQTPRYLIKTRGQQVTLSCSPISGHRSVSWYQQTPGQGLQFLFEYFSETQRNKGNFPGRFSGRQFSNSRSEMNVSTLELGDSALYLCATSGGGSDTQYFGPGTRLTVL.

This clone is a singleton in its sample. The rearrangement links TRBV7-9 to TRBJ1-2; TRBD1 aligns across 7 bases. Germline-derived CDR1 and CDR2 are SEHNR and FQNEAQ (reference sequence). Germline trimming cut 0 bases from V and 6 bases from J; bases unmatched to any gene: 7. This CDR3 contains 15 residues. The CDR3 spells CASSLATGFGDGYTF. The CDR3 nucleotides are TGTGCCAGCAGCTTAGCGACAGGGTTCGGTGATGGCTACACCTTC.

V usage is TRBV7-3 and J usage is TRBJ2-1, with a tentative D call TRBD2 (6 bases). V lost 4 bases and J lost 0, with 19 bases in between. Per germline, CDR1 SGHTA and CDR2 FQGTGA. CDR3 size: 18 residues. CDR3 sequence: CASSSSTGLASSYNEQFF. The CDR3 DNA reads TGTGCCAGCAGCTCGAGTACGGGACTCGCGAGCTCCTACAATGAGCAGTTCTTC.

This clone has a count of ten or more. The J gene is TRBJ1-6, the V gene TRBV7-9; D is unclear. CDR3 length equals 16 residues. V was cut by 4 bases and J by 4 bases, with 14 bases left in between. CDR1 SEHNR and CDR2 FQNEAQ come from the germline V gene (reference sequence). The CDR3 spells CASSSSRGQYNSPLHF. CDR3 sequence (DNA): TGTGCCAGCAGCTCCTCAAGAGGGCAATATAATTCACCCCTCCACTTT.

The V call is TRBV29-1, the J call TRBJ2-7; 7 nucleotides align to TRBD1. The CDR3 totals 13 residues. J gave up 4 bases and V 6 bases, and 9 bases lay outside the gene matches. In germline, CDR1 is SQVTM, CDR2 ANQGSEA. CDR3 bases: TGCAGCGTCGAGGATCCCAGGGGGTACGAGCAGTACTTC. Its translation is CSVEDPRGYEQYF.

CDR3 nucleotide sequence: TGTGCCAGCAGCCACCGAACTAGCCGCGATTACAATGAGCAGTTCTTC. Residues: CASSHRTSRDYNEQFF. The genes are TRBV9 and TRBJ2-1; D perhaps matches TRBD2 (6 bases). The CDR3 sequence is 16 residues long. CDR1 and CDR2 from the germline V gene are SGDLS and YYNGEE. Trimming removed 4 bases at V and 4 bases at J, with 18 bases between.

The chain recombines TRBV7-2 with TRBJ2-1; TRBD2 matches 9 bases. Germline V gene sequence: CDR1 SGHTA, CDR2 FQGNSA. There are 16 residues in the CDR3. The V and J ends lost 2 bases and 7 bases, in that order; junction bases with no gene match: 9. DNA for the CDR3: TGTGCCAGCAGCTTAAGTTGGGGCGCGGGAGGGAATGAGCAGTTCTTC. Its protein product is CASSLSWGAGGNEQFF.

The chain employs TRBV7-2 and TRBJ2-5, with no clear D. Germline-derived CDR1 and CDR2 are SGHTA and FQGNSA. The CDR3 length is 13 residues. The V end lost 1 base, the J end lost 5 bases, and 8 bases lay between the germline ends. CDR3 sequence: CASSLVSEETQYF. The CDR3 DNA sequence: TGTGCCAGCAGCTTAGTATCGGAGGAGACCCAGTACTTC. Based on the CDR3 plus reference TRBV7-2 and TRBJ2-5, the full variable domain is GAGVSQSPSNKVTEKGKDVELRCDPISGHTALYWYRQSLGQGLEFLIYFQGNSAPDKSGLPSDRFSAERTGGSVSTLTIQRTQQEDSAVYLCASSLVSEETQYFGPGTRLLVL.

This chain joins TRBV11-2 and TRBJ2-7; D is unresolved. CDR3 length equals 14 residues. The germline gives CDR1 SGHAT, CDR2 FQNNGV. Between the trimmed V and J ends, which lost 1 base and 6 bases, there was a span of 13 bases. The CDR3 protein is CASSLGARNGEQYF. CDR3 bases: TGTGCCAGCAGCTTAGGGGCCCGGAATGGCGAGCAGTACTTC.

V and J are TRBV25-1 and TRBJ2-7; TRBD1 agrees at 10 bases. The CDR3 runs to 17 residues. V lost 4 bases and J lost 4; bases outside the gene matches: 13. CDR1 MGHDK and CDR2 SYGVNS come from the germline V gene. The CDR3 DNA follows: TGTGCCAGCAGTGGGGGCCTGACCGGGACAGGGGTTTACGAGCAGTACTTC. Protein product: CASSGGLTGTGVYEQYF.

V is TRBV2 and J is TRBJ1-5; the D gene is possibly TRBD1 (6 bases). Germline V gene lookup returns CDR1 SNHLY and CDR2 FYNNEI. The V end lost 4 bases, the J end lost 3 bases, and 13 bases lay between the germline ends. The CDR3 runs 15 residues. The CDR3 DNA reads as TGTGCCAGCAGTGGGGTAGGACAGATCAATCAGCCCCAGCATTTT. This translates into CASSGVGQINQPQHF.

The V gene is TRBV6-5, the J gene TRBJ2-7; D is uncertain. The CDR3 loop spans 11 amino acids. Between the trimmed V and J ends, which lost 6 bases and 6 bases, there was a span of 9 bases. Per germline, CDR1 MNHEY and CDR2 SVGAGI. CDR3 nucleotides: TGTGCCAGCAGCTGGCCTGGCGAGCAGTACTTC. Protein: CASSWPGEQYF.

The chain uses TRBV6-5 and TRBJ1-1; 9 nucleotides agree with TRBD1. Germline V gene data show CDR1 as MNHEY and CDR2 as SVGAGI. The CDR3 totals 15 residues. Trimming at V came to 0 bases and at J to 4 bases, leaving 3 bases not matched to a gene. The CDR3 here is CASSYSRTGVTEAFF. The CDR3 DNA sequence: TGTGCCAGCAGTTACTCGAGGACAGGGGTCACTGAAGCTTTCTTT.

The sample holds one count of this clone. The chain recombines TRBV21-1 with TRBJ1-1; the table gives TRBD1 as D, unverified against the DNA. TRBV21-1 is recorded as a pseudogene. This CDR3 has 18 residues. The CDR3 region has the DNA TGTGCCAGCAGCCGCACTGAAAGGGAAAAGAGGGACAGTCCTGAAGCTTTCTTT. Translating gives CASSRTEREKRDSPEAFF.

A note on this clone: At one end, the junction sequence differs from germline, possibly due to a read error. The chain couples TRBV12-3 or TRBV12-4 to TRBJ2-7; 11 bases are a match to TRBD2. CDR3 length: 13 amino acids. The CDR3 loop reads CASSLGGASGRNF. The CDR3 region has the DNA TGTGCCAGCAGTTTAGGGGGGGCTAGCGGGAGGAACTTC.

V gene TRBV6-2 or TRBV6-3 combines with J gene TRBJ1-1, with TRBD1 identical over 7 bases. Trimming removed 2 bases from V and 9 bases from J; junction bases left unmatched: 6. This CDR3 region has 13 residues. Germline loops: CDR1 MNHEY, CDR2 SVGEGT. The CDR3 DNA reads TGTGCCAGCAGTTACGTACAGGGGTCGAAAGCTTTCTTT. Its protein is CASSYVQGSKAFF.

J is TRBJ2-2 and V is TRBV29-1; 7 positions match TRBD1. J lost 4 bases, V lost 3 bases, and 5 bases had no gene match. The CDR3 sequence is 14 residues long. Germline CDR1 is SQVTM and CDR2 is ANQGSEA. CDR3 bases: TGCAGCGTTGATAAAGGGGGCTTCACCGGGGAGCTGTTTTTT. Its protein is CSVDKGGFTGELFF.

This clone appeared once. This rearrangement joins TRBV19 to TRBJ1-2; TRBD1 is a possible D gene (5 bases). The germline V gene encodes CDR1 LNHDA and CDR2 SQIVND (reference sequence). Trimming took 6 bases from V and 4 from J, leaving 18 bases between them. This CDR3 region has 15 residues. The CDR3: CASSGVDKVVYGYTF. Written as DNA, the CDR3 is TGTGCCAGTAGCGGAGTGGACAAAGTAGTCTATGGCTACACCTTC.

The chain joins TRBV4-2 to TRBJ2-7; 10 bases line up with TRBD2. V dropped 4 bases and J dropped 2; count of bases not matched to a gene: 8. The CDR3 runs to 16 residues. The germline CDR1 and CDR2 sequences are LGHNA and YNFKEQ. This CDR3 reads CASSRVGLAEPYEQYF. The CDR3 coding sequence is TGTGCCAGCAGCCGCGTAGGACTAGCGGAGCCCTACGAGCAGTACTTC.

This clone was observed once. This chain links TRBV6-5 with TRBJ1-3, with TRBD1 matching 7 bases. Germline lookup yields CDR1 MNHEY and CDR2 SVGAGI. The CDR3 loop spans 15 amino acids. After removal of 7 bases from V and 2 bases from J, the junction contained 8 bases not matched to a gene. CDR3 coding DNA: TGTGCCAGCATCCTAAACAGGGGTCCTGGAAACACCATATATTTT. The encoded protein is CASILNRGPGNTIYF.